The following is a TCR beta chain sequence with its context. The observed sequence ends 3 residues before the CDR3 terminus, with the missing tail filled in from the germline J gene. MY09/MY11 PCR detected cervical HPV DNA; dot-blot assigned genotypes. The data were produced by immunoSEQ multiplex PCR, yet TCRdb's version contains in-frame clones alone and is incomplete. This listing includes more than 20,000 clones. The data originate from a study of T cells in women clearing cervical HPV infection. Germline-derived CDR1 and CDR2 are KGHSH and LQKENI. The CDR3 extends over 14 amino acids. Sequenced input: blood buffy coat. This receptor was taken from a woman aged 18 to 75 with a cervical HPV16 infection that either progressed to CIN3+ or cleared (not recorded which). This chain joins TRBV18 and TRBJ2-3; the D gene is possibly TRBD1 (5 bases). The CDR3 loop reads CASSRQPYQETQYF. Partial CDR3 DNA: TGTGCCAGCTCACGACAGCCCTACCAAGAGACG.